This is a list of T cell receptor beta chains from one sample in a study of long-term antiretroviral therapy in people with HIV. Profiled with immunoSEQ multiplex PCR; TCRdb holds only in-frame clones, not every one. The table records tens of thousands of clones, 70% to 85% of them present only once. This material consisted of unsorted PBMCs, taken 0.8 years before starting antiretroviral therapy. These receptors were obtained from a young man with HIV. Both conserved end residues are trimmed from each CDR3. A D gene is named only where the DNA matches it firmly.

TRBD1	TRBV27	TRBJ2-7	ASSRKTGGLNEQY
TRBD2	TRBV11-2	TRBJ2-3	ASSLMGTSTAQNTQY
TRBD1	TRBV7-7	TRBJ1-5	ARRGRGNQPQH
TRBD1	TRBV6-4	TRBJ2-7	ASSDGDRNEQY
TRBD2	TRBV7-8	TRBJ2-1	ASSRTSGGPLLVDEQF
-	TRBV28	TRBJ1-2	ASREDSNYGYT
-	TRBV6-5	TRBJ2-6	ATSSGANVLT
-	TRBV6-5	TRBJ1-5	ASSYNDKGQPQH
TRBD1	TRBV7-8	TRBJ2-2	ASSLAGTVYTGELF
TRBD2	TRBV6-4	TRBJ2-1	ASSEGLAGDYNEQF